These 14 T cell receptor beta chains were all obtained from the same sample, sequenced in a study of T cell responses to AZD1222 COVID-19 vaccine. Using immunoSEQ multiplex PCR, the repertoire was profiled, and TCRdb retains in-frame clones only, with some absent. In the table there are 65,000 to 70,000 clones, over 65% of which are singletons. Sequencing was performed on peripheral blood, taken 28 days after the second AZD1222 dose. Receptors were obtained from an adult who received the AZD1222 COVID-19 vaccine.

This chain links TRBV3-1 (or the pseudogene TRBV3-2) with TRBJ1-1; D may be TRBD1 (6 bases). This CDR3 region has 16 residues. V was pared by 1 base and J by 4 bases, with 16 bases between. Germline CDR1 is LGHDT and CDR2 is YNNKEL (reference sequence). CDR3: CASSQADRLGATEAFF. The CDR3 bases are TGTGCCAGCAGCCAAGCCGACAGGTTGGGAGCCACTGAAGCTTTCTTT.

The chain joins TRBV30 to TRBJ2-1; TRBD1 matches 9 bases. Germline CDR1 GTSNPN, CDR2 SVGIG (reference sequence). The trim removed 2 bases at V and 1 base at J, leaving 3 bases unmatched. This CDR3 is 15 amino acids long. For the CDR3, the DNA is TGTGCCTGGAGTAGGACAGGGGTTTCCTACAATGAGCAGTTCTTC. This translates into CAWSRTGVSYNEQFF.

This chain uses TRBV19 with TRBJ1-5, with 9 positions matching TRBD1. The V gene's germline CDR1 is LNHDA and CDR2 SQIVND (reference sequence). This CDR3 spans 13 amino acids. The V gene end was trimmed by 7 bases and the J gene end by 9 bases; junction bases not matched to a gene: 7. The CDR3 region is CASMDTGGLPQHF. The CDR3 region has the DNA TGTGCCAGTATGGACACAGGGGGCCTGCCCCAGCATTTT.

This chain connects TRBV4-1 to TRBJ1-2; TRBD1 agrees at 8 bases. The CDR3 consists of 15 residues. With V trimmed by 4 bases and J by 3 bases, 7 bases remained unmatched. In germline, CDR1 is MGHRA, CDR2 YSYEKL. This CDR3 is CASSLYLQGDYGYTF. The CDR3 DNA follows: TGCGCCAGCAGCCTGTACCTACAGGGGGACTATGGCTACACCTTC.

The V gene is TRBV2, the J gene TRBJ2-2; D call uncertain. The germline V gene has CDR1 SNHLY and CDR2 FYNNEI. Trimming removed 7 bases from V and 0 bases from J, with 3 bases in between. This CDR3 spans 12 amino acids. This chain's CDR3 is CASMPNTGELFF. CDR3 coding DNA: TGTGCCAGCATGCCGAACACCGGGGAGCTGTTTTTT.

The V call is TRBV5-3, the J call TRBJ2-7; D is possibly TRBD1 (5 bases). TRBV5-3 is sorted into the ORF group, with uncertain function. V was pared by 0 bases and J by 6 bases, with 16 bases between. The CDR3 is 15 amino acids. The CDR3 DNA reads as TGTGCCAGAAGCTTGGTTAACGGGTGGGGCTGCGAGCAGTACTTC. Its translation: CARSLVNGWGCEQYF.

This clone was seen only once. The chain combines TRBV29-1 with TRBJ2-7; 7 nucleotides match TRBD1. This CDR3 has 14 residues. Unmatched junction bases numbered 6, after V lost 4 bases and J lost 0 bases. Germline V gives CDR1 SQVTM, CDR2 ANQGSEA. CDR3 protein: CSVVTRDSSYEQYF. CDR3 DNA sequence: TGCAGCGTTGTGACCCGGGACAGCTCCTACGAGCAGTACTTC.

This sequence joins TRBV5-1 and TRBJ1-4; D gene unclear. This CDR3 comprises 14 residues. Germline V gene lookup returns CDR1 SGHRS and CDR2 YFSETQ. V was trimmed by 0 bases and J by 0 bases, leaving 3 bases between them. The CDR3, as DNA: TGCGCCAGCAGCTTGGATGCAACTAATGAAAAACTGTTTTTT. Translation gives CASSLDATNEKLFF.

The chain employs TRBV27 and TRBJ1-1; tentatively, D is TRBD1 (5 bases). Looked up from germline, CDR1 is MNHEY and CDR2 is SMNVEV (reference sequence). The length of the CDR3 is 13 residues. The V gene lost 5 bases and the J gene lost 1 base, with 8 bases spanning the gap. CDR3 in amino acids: CASSRRGNTEAFF. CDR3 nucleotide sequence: TGTGCCAGCAGTAGGAGGGGGAACACTGAAGCTTTCTTT.

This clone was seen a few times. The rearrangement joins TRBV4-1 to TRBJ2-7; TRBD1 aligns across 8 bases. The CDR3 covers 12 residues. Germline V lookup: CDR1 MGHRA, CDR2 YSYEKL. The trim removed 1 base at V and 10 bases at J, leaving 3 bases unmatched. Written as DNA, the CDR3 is TGCGCCAGCAGCCAAGCGACAGGGGAACAGTACTTC. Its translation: CASSQATGEQYF.

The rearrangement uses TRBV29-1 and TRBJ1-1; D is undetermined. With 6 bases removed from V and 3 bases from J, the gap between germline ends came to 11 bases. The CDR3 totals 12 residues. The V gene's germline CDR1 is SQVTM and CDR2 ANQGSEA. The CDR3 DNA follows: TGCAGCGTCTGGAGGGTGGACACTGAAGCTTTCTTT. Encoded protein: CSVWRVDTEAFF.

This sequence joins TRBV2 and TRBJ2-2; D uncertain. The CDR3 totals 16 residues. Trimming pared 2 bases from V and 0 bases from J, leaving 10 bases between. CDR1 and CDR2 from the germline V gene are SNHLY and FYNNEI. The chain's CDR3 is CASSELRPANTGELFF. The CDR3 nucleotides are TGTGCCAGCAGTGAACTCAGGCCAGCGAACACCGGGGAGCTGTTTTTT.

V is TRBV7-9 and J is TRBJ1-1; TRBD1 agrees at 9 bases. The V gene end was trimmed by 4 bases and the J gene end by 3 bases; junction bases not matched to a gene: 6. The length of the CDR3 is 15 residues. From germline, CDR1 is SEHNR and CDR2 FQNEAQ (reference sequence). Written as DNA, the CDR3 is TGTGCCAGCAGCTCATTCCGGGACAGGGACACTGAAGCTTTCTTT. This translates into CASSSFRDRDTEAFF.

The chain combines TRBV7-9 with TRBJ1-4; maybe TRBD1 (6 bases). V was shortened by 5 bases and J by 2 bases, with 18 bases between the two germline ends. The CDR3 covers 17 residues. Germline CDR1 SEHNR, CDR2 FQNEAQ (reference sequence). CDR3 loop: CASSPRRVRGTNEKLFF. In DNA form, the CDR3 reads TGTGCCAGCAGCCCCCGCCGTGTGAGGGGGACTAATGAAAAACTGTTTTTT. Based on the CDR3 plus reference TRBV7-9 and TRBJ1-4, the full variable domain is DTGVSQNPRHKITKRGQNVTFRCDPISEHNRLYWYRQTLGQGPEFLTYFQNEAQLEKSRLLSDRFSAERPKGSFSTLEIQRTEQGDSAMYLCASSPRRVRGTNEKLFFGSGTQLSVL.